The 31 T cell receptor beta chains reported below all come from one sample, sequenced in a study of cytomegalovirus exposure and HLA in healthy donors. With 60 Vbeta and 13 Jbeta primers, the PCR was carried out. Only in-frame clones appear in the TCRdb table, and some are missing; sequencing was by immunoSEQ multiplex PCR. The data contain tens of thousands of clones, roughly 80% of them singletons. The sequenced sample consisted of PBMCs. Receptors were obtained from a man between 18 and 29 years old in good health and CMV-seronegative.

This clone turned up a few times. This chain connects TRBV6-1 to TRBJ1-1; 11 bases align to TRBD1. The ends lost 1 base at V and 4 bases at J; junction bases unmatched: 2. The germline V gene encodes CDR1 MNHNS and CDR2 SASEGT. The CDR3 is 15 residues long. CDR3 region: CASSEVGTGGTEAFF. The CDR3, as DNA: TGTGCCAGCAGTGAAGTCGGGACAGGGGGCACTGAAGCTTTCTTT.

This clone was observed a few times. The chain links TRBV6-5 to TRBJ2-6; D is possibly TRBD2 (5 bases). Germline CDR1 is MNHEY and CDR2 is SVGAGI. V lost 7 bases and J lost 1, with 8 bases in between. There are 14 residues in the CDR3. CDR3 protein: CASKRASGANVLTF. The CDR3, as DNA: TGTGCCAGCAAGAGGGCGTCTGGGGCCAACGTCCTGACTTTC.

This clone came up a few times. The chain links TRBV11-3 to TRBJ1-5; perhaps TRBD1 as D (6 bases). This CDR3 contains 17 residues. Trimming shortened V by 4 bases and J by 2 bases, and 18 bases separated the two germline ends. Germline V CDR1 and CDR2: SGHNT, YENEEA. The CDR3 nucleotides read TGTGCCAGCAGCTCCCCCAGGGGTTGGGAGTGCAATCAGCCCCAGCATTTT. As protein: CASSSPRGWECNQPQHF.

This chain links TRBV7-2 with TRBJ1-5; TRBD1 might be the D (5 bases). Trimming took 5 bases from V and 3 from J, leaving 14 bases between them. This CDR3 is 15 amino acids long. The germline gives CDR1 SGHTA, CDR2 FQGNSA. For the CDR3, the DNA is TGTGCCAGCAGCCACGGTGCGGGGGTCAATCAGCCCCAGCATTTT. Translated, it gives CASSHGAGVNQPQHF.

CDR3 sequence reads: CASSFGTVTEAFF. CDR3 in DNA: TGTGCCAGCAGTTTTGGGACAGTGACTGAAGCTTTCTTT. This chain joins TRBV27 and TRBJ1-1; 7 bases align to TRBD1. The CDR3 is made up of 13 amino acids. Germline loops: CDR1 MNHEY, CDR2 SMNVEV (reference sequence). V shed 3 bases, J shed 5 bases, and the junction held 3 bases outside the gene matches.

The J gene is TRBJ2-3, the V gene TRBV19, with 11 bases aligning to TRBD2. The trim removed 4 bases at V and 2 bases at J, leaving 2 bases unmatched. Germline V gene lookup returns CDR1 LNHDA and CDR2 SQIVND (reference sequence). The CDR3 loop spans 15 amino acids. The DNA of the CDR3 is TGTGCCAGTAGTACGGGACTAGCGGCCACAGATACGCAGTATTTT. Protein sequence: CASSTGLAATDTQYF. The whole variable domain, filled in from reference TRBV19 and TRBJ2-3, reads DGGITQSPKYLFRKEGQNVTLSCEQNLNHDAMYWYRQDPGQGLRLIYYSQIVNDFQKGDIAEGYSVSREKKESFPLTVTSAQKNPTAFYLCASSTGLAATDTQYFGPGTRLTVL.

This chain joins TRBV5-1 and TRBJ2-5, with TRBD2 as a possible D gene (5 bases). The DNA end lines up better with TRBJ2-7; the J call may be wrong. Germline CDR1 is SGHRS and CDR2 is YFSETQ. CDR3 length: 16 amino acids. In DNA, the CDR3 is TGCGCCAGCAGCTTCGAGGGTCTGCCAAAGCGCCACGAGCAGTACTTC. Translation gives CASSFEGLPKRHEQYF.

Note on this clone: The junction and the germline gene differ at one end; a read error may be behind it. V usage is TRBV7-7 and J usage is TRBJ2-1; the match to TRBD1 covers 8 bases. The CDR3 is made up of 16 amino acids. Germline V CDR1 and CDR2: SSHAT, FNYEAQ (reference sequence). CDR3 residues: CASSPSGTGGINEQFF. As DNA, the CDR3 is TGTGCTAGCAGCCCAAGTGGGACAGGAGGAATAAATGAGCAGTTCTTC. Variable domain in full (rest from reference TRBV7-7 and TRBJ2-1): GAGVSQSPRYKVTKRGQDVTLRCDPISSHATLYWYQQALGQGPEFLTYFNYEAQPDKSGLPSDRFSAERPEGSISTLTIQRTEQRDSAMYRCASSPSGTGGINEQFFGPGTRLTVL.

The J gene is TRBJ2-1, the V gene TRBV6-5; 8 positions match TRBD1. The V gene's germline CDR1 is MNHEY and CDR2 SVGAGI. This CDR3 contains 15 residues. Germline trimming cut 2 bases from V and 5 bases from J; bases unmatched to any gene: 5. For the CDR3, the DNA is TGTGCCAGCAGTTACCCCGGACAGGGCCACAATGAGCAGTTCTTC. It translates to CASSYPGQGHNEQFF.

This clone has only one observation. The gene calls are TRBV30 and TRBJ2-5; D is undetermined. In germline, CDR1 is GTSNPN, CDR2 SVGIG (reference sequence). This CDR3 spans 12 amino acids. Trimming removed 4 bases at V and 7 bases at J, with 13 bases between. The CDR3 sequence: CAWTVGTGTQYF. CDR3 DNA sequence: TGTGCCTGGACTGTCGGTACCGGGACCCAGTACTTC. The full variable domain, completed using reference TRBV30 and TRBJ2-5, is SQTIHQWPATLVQPVGSPLSLECTVEGTSNPNLYWYRQAAGRGLQLLFYSVGIGQISSEVPQNLSASRPQDRQFILSSKKLLLSDSGFYLCAWTVGTGTQYFGPGTRLLVL.

V and J are TRBV28 and TRBJ1-1; no firm D call. Between the trimmed V and J ends, which lost 2 bases and 0 bases, there was a span of 10 bases. Germline assignment: CDR1 MDHEN and CDR2 SYDVKM. CDR3 length equals 15 residues. The CDR3 nucleotides read TGTGCCAGCAGTTTACTGGACTTAATGAACACTGAAGCTTTCTTT. Protein: CASSLLDLMNTEAFF.

This clone appeared a single time. V gene TRBV29-1 combines with J gene TRBJ1-2; no firm D call. The CDR3 loop spans 13 amino acids. Germline V CDR1 and CDR2: SQVTM, ANQGSEA. The ends were cut back, 1 base at V and 7 bases at J, with 13 bases in the middle. The DNA of the CDR3 is TGCAGCGTTGAAGCCCTCAACTCCCGTGGCTACACCTTC. Amino acids: CSVEALNSRGYTF.

The CDR3 bases are TGTGCCAGCAGCCCCGGCGGAGGAAACAATCAGCCCCAGCATTTT. This gives the protein CASSPGGGNNQPQHF. The chain has TRBV6-4 and TRBJ1-5; no definite D call. Germline loops: CDR1 MRHNA, CDR2 SNTAGT. With 6 bases removed from V and 3 bases from J, the gap between germline ends came to 15 bases. The CDR3 has 15 residues.

In its sample, this clone was seen a few times. The V gene is TRBV2, the J gene TRBJ2-2; 7 bases fit TRBD2. The CDR3 length is 14 residues. Per the germline V gene, CDR1 is SNHLY and CDR2 is FYNNEI. J lost 5 bases, V lost 11 bases, and 11 bases had no gene match. CDR3 protein: CASQGDYRTGELFF. The CDR3 DNA is TGTGCCTCCCAAGGGGACTACCGGACCGGGGAGCTGTTTTTT.

The chain carries TRBV5-1 and TRBJ2-3; TRBD2 aligns across 8 bases. Germline lookup yields CDR1 SGHRS and CDR2 YFSETQ. The ends lost 1 base at V and 2 bases at J; junction bases unmatched: 3. CDR3 length equals 15 residues. CDR3 sequence (DNA): TGCGCCAGCAGCTTGTTAGCGGGAACCACAGATACGCAGTATTTT. It is translated as CASSLLAGTTDTQYF.

V and J are TRBV6-1 and TRBJ1-1, with D possibly being TRBD1 (6 bases). The CDR3 is 14 residues long. Germline V CDR1 and CDR2: MNHNS, SASEGT. V lost 2 bases and J 0 bases, leaving 7 bases between the germline ends. The CDR3 protein is CASSERQVNTEAFF. CDR3 sequence (DNA): TGTGCCAGCAGTGAACGACAGGTGAACACTGAAGCTTTCTTT.

The chain carries TRBV6-6 and TRBJ1-1, with D maybe TRBD1 (5 bases). This CDR3 comprises 14 residues. Germline loops: CDR1 MNHNY, CDR2 SVGAGI (reference sequence). The germline V and J ends were trimmed by 6 bases and 1 base, with 12 bases remaining between them. DNA for the CDR3: TGTGCCAGCAGGGTGGGGGGTCAGAACACTGAAGCTTTCTTT. Translating it yields CASRVGGQNTEAFF.

The rearrangement uses TRBV6-5 and TRBJ2-7; tentatively, D is TRBD1 (5 bases). The CDR3 spans 15 residues. Germline CDR1 reads MNHEY; CDR2 reads SVGAGI. The germline V and J ends were trimmed by 5 bases and 0 bases, with 14 bases remaining between them. In nucleotides, the CDR3 is TGTGCCAGCAGTCCCGCCAGGGCCCACTCCTACGAGCAGTACTTC. Residues: CASSPARAHSYEQYF.

In this sample, this clone turned up once. The genes are TRBV5-1 and TRBJ1-1, with D maybe TRBD1 (5 bases). CDR1 SGHRS and CDR2 YFSETQ come from the germline V gene. V was trimmed by 4 bases and J by 7 bases, leaving 11 bases between them. The CDR3 is 12 residues long. CDR3 nucleotide sequence: TGCGCCAGCAGCCCCCAGGGCCTTGAAGCTTTCTTT. This codes for CASSPQGLEAFF.

CDR3 coding DNA: TGTGCCAGCAGTGGAACGGGGGAAGGTGAGCAGTACTTC. The encoded protein is CASSGTGEGEQYF. V is TRBV25-1 and J is TRBJ2-7, with D perhaps TRBD2 (6 bases). V was shortened by 4 bases and J by 7 bases, with 14 bases between the two germline ends. CDR3 length equals 13 residues. The germline V gene has CDR1 MGHDK and CDR2 SYGVNS.

This chain links TRBV30 with TRBJ1-4; D perhaps matches TRBD1 (6 bases). The CDR3 runs to 14 residues. The V gene lost 0 bases and the J gene lost 7 bases, with 12 bases spanning the gap. The germline CDR1 and CDR2 sequences are GTSNPN and SVGIG (reference sequence). This chain's CDR3 is CAWSVGGVTEKLFF. For the CDR3, the DNA is TGTGCCTGGAGTGTAGGGGGGGTTACTGAAAAACTGTTTTTT. The full variable domain, completed using reference TRBV30 and TRBJ1-4, is SQTIHQWPATLVQPVGSPLSLECTVEGTSNPNLYWYRQAAGRGLQLLFYSVGIGQISSEVPQNLSASRPQDRQFILSSKKLLLSDSGFYLCAWSVGGVTEKLFFGSGTQLSVL.

This clone was seen just once. This sequence joins TRBV6-5 and TRBJ1-3, with D hard to call. The CDR3 is made up of 15 amino acids. V was shortened by 4 bases and J by 0 bases, with 10 bases between the two germline ends. The germline gives CDR1 MNHEY, CDR2 SVGAGI. The CDR3: CASSSSLHSGNTIYF. CDR3 sequence (DNA): TGTGCCAGCAGTTCCTCATTACACTCTGGAAACACCATATATTTT.

This clone was seen only once. The V gene is TRBV27, the J gene TRBJ1-2, with TRBD1 matching over 8 bases. The V and J ends lost 1 base and 6 bases, in that order; junction bases with no gene match: 7. This CDR3 spans 15 amino acids. The germline CDR1 and CDR2 sequences are MNHEY and SMNVEV (reference sequence). In DNA form, the CDR3 reads TGTGCCAGCAGTTTATGGGCAGGGGGCAGGGATGGCTACACCTTC. Residues: CASSLWAGGRDGYTF.

J is TRBJ1-3 and V is TRBV27; 7 bases align to TRBD1. The ends lost 5 bases at V and 4 bases at J; junction bases unmatched: 5. The CDR3 consists of 14 residues. The germline V gene encodes CDR1 MNHEY and CDR2 SMNVEV (reference sequence). The CDR3 loop reads CASSRDSRGNTIYF. The CDR3 DNA reads as TGTGCCAGCAGTCGGGACAGTCGGGGAAACACCATATATTTT.

The rearrangement uses TRBV5-1 and TRBJ1-1; the match to TRBD1 covers 7 bases. The CDR3 is 18 amino acids. The V and J ends lost 3 bases and 1 base, in that order; junction bases with no gene match: 15. CDR1 is SGHRS, CDR2 YFSETQ, per germline. CDR3 sequence (DNA): TGCGCCAGCAGCTCGAACCCCATACAGGGGCGATGGAACACTGAAGCTTTCTTT. Translation: CASSSNPIQGRWNTEAFF. Looking up the rest from reference TRBV5-1 and TRBJ1-1 gives the full variable domain: KAGVTQTPRYLIKTRGQQVTLSCSPISGHRSVSWYQQTPGQGLQFLFEYFSETQRNKGNFPGRFSGRQFSNSRSEMNVSTLELGDSALYLCASSSNPIQGRWNTEAFFGQGTRLTVV.

Note on this clone: Other DNA sequences from this sample encode an identical CDR3 as well. This chain uses TRBV15 with TRBJ1-2, with 10 bases identical to TRBD1. From germline, CDR1 is LNHNV and CDR2 YYDKDF (reference sequence). The CDR3 has 16 amino acids. V gave up 0 bases and J gave up 7 bases; unmatched junction bases: 8. CDR3 protein: CATSRDFVGQGGGYTF. The CDR3 nucleotides read TGTGCCACCAGCAGAGACTTCGTAGGACAGGGGGGTGGCTACACCTTC.

This rearrangement joins TRBV7-2 to TRBJ2-2; D may be TRBD2 (5 bases). CDR1 and CDR2 from the germline V gene are SGHTA and FQGNSA. The CDR3 extends over 16 amino acids. Trimming removed 5 bases at V and 7 bases at J, with 20 bases between. The CDR3 region is CASSPGRRQIGGELFF. In nucleotides, the CDR3 is TGTGCCAGCAGCCCGGGCAGGAGGCAGATTGGCGGGGAGCTGTTTTTT.

The chain has TRBV27 and TRBJ2-7; D possibly corresponds to TRBD1 (6 bases). Germline loops: CDR1 MNHEY, CDR2 SMNVEV (reference sequence). The V end was cut by 6 bases, the J end by 2 bases, with 20 bases between. The CDR3 has 16 residues. The CDR3 DNA sequence: TGTGCCAGCAGCAATTCTGTCGGCAGGGGCACCTACGAGCAGTACTTC. Its protein is CASSNSVGRGTYEQYF.

The V and J genes are TRBV6-1 and TRBJ2-1, with a weak D call TRBD1 (5 bases). The V and J ends lost 0 bases and 9 bases respectively, with 12 bases between them. In germline, CDR1 is MNHNS, CDR2 SASEGT. The CDR3 covers 14 residues. The CDR3 DNA sequence: TGTGCCAGCAGTGAAGCGCTCAGGACAACTGAGCAGTTCTTC. This translates into CASSEALRTTEQFF.

This clone was observed a single time. This chain links TRBV30 with TRBJ1-4; D is possibly TRBD1 (5 bases). CDR3 length: 14 amino acids. Trimming cost V 8 bases and J 5 bases, with 18 bases left between them. The germline V gene encodes CDR1 GTSNPN and CDR2 SVGIG (reference sequence). The CDR3 spells CAGFPGLVNEKLFF. The CDR3 DNA reads as TGTGCCGGCTTTCCGGGACTAGTAAATGAAAAACTGTTTTTT.

The chain recombines TRBV6-1 with TRBJ1-5, with unresolved D. The CDR3 totals 16 residues. Looked up from germline, CDR1 is MNHNS and CDR2 is SASEGT. Trimming took off 3 bases at V and 3 bases at J, with 15 bases between the two ends. CDR3 residues: CASSDEGTRLNQPQHF. The CDR3 DNA is TGTGCCAGCAGTGACGAGGGAACCAGGCTCAATCAGCCCCAGCATTTT.